This TCR beta chain comes out of a study of cytomegalovirus exposure and HLA in healthy donors. Germline V CDR1 and CDR2: MDHEN, SYDVKM. V lost 3 bases to trimming and J lost 1 base, with 3 bases between them. The CDR3 consists of 12 residues. The PCR made use of 60 Vbeta and 13 Jbeta primers. Sequenced by immunoSEQ multiplex PCR; TCRdb stores in-frame clones only, minus some. The sample consists of 130,000 or so clones, 60% to 85% of them appearing once. The chain uses TRBV28 and TRBJ1-1; no clear D. The sequenced material came from PBMCs. This sequence originates from a man aged 25-45 years in good health and CMV-seronegative. DNA of the CDR3: TGTGCCAGCAGTTTCGGGAACACTGAAGCTTTCTTT. This encodes CASSFGNTEAFF.